This TCR beta chain was sequenced during a study of vaccination and CD4 T cells after COVID-19. V was shortened by 3 bases and J by 4 bases, with 10 bases between the two germline ends. The CDR3 loop spans 13 amino acids. CDR1 is DFQATT, CDR2 SNEGSKA, per germline (reference sequence). The treatment here: roughly ten-day PBMC culture with coronavirus spike peptide pools or control peptides (ViraFEST assay). Scientists ran DNA taken from cultured CD4+ T cells through the Oncomine TCR Beta short-read assay for sequencing. TCRdb reanalysed the PCR reads using MiXCR and keeps one entry per CDR3 protein. The table lists under 11,000 distinct CDR3 sequences, about three fifths of them singletons. Of note for this clonotype: The target antigen is unknown.

The TCR sequence derives from a human donor who had recovered from COVID-19. Sample: CD4+ T cells from blood, cultured in vitro. The chain is built from TRBV20-1 and TRBJ1-3, with D unresolved. The CDR3 DNA is TGCAGTGCTAGGGAGGTGGCGGGAAACACCATATATTTT. Translated: CSAREVAGNTIYF.